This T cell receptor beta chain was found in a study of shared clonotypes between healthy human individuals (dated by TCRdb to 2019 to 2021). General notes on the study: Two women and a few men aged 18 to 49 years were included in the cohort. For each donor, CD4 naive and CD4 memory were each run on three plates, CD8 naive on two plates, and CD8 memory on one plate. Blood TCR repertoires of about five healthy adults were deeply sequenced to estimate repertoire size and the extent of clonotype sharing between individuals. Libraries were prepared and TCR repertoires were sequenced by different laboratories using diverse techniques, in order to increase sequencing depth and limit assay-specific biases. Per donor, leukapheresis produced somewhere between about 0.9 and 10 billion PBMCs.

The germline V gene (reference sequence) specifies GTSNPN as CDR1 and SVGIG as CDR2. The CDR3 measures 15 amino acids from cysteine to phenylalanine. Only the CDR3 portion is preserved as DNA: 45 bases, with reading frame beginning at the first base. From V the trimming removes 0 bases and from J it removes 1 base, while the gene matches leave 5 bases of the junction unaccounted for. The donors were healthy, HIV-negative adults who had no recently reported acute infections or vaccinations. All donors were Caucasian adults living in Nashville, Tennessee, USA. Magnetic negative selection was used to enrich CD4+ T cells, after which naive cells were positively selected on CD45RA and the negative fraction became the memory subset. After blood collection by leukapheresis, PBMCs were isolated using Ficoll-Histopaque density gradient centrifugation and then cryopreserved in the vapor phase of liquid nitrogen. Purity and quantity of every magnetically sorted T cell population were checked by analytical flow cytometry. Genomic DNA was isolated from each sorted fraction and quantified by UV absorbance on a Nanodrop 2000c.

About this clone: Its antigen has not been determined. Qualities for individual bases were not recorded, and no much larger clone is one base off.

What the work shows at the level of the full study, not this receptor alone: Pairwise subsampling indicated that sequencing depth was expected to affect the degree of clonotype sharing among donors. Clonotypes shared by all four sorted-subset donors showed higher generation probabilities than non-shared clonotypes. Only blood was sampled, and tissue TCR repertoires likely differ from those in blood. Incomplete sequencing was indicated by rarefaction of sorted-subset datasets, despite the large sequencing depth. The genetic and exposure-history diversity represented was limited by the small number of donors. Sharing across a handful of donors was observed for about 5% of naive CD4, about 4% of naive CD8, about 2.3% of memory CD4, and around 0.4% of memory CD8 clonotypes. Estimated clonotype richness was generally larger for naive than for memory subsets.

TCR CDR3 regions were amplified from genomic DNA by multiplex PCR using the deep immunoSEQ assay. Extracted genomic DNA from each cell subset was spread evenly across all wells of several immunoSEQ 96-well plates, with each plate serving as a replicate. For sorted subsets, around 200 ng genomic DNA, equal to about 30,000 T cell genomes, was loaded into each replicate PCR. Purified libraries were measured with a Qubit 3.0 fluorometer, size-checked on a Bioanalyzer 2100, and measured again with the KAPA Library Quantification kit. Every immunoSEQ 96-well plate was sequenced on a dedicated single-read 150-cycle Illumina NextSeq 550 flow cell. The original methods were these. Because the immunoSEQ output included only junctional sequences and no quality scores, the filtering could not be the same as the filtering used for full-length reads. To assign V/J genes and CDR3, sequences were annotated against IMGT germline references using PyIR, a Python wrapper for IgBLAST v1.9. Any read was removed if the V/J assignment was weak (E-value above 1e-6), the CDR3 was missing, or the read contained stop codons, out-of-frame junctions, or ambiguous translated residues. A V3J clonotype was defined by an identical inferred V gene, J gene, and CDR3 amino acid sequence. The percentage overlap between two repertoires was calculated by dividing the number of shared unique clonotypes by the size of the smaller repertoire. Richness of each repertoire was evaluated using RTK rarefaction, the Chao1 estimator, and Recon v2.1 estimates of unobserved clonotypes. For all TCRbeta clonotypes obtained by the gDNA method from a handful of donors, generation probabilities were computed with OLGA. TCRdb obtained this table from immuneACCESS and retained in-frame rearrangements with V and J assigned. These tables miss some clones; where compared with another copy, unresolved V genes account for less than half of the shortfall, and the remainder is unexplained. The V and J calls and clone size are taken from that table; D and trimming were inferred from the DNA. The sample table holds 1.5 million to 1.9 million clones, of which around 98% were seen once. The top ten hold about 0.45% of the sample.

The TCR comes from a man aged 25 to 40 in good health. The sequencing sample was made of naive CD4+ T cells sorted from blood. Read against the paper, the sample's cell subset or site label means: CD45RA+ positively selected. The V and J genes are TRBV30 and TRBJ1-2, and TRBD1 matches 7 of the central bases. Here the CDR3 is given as CAWSVLNRGNYGYTF. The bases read TGTGCCTGGAGTGTACTTAACAGGGGTAACTATGGCTACACCTTC.